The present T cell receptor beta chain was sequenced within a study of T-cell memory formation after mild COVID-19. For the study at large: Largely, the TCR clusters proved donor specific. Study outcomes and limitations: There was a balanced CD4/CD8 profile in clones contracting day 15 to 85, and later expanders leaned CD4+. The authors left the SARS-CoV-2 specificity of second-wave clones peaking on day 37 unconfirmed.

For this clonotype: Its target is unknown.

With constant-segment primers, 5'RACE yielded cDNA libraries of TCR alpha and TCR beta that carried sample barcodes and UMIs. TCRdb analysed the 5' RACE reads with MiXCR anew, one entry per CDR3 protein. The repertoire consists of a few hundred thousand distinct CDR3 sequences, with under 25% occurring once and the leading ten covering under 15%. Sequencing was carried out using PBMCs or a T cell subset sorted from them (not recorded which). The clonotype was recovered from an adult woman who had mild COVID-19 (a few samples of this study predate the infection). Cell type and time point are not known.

The CDR3, as DNA: TGTGCCACCAGCAGAGAACTGATGAGCTCCTACGAGCAGTACTTC. It encodes CATSRELMSSYEQYF. V gene TRBV15 combines with J gene TRBJ2-7; D is unresolved. The V end lost 0 bases, the J end lost 0 bases, and 9 bases lay between the germline ends. Germline assignment: CDR1 LNHNV and CDR2 YYDKDF (reference sequence). The CDR3 loop spans 15 amino acids.